This is a list of T cell receptor beta chains from one sample in a study of cytomegalovirus exposure and HLA in healthy donors. The repertoire was sequenced with immunoSEQ multiplex PCR; TCRdb's copy has only in-frame clones and lacks some. The sample records roughly 190,000 clones, about 80% being singletons. The source material was PBMCs. The origin of the receptors is a man between 35 and 55 years old in good health and CMV-seropositive. CDR3s include the opening cysteine and the closing phenylalanine or tryptophan. The D gene is left open where the match is weak. Expanded clones are given a class, and other clones once, few, many or no size at all.

TRBJ2-3,NA,NA,13,TRBV14,TGTGCCAGCAGCCAAGAGGACAGAGGTACGCAGTATTTT,CASSQEDRGTQYF
TRBJ1-2,TRBD1,NA,16,TRBV19,TGTGCCAGTAACCCTGGGGACAGGGGGGATAGTTATGGCTACACCTTC,CASNPGDRGDSYGYTF
TRBJ1-1,NA,NA,10,TRBV19,TGTGCCAGTAGTCGGGGTGAAGCTTTCTTT,CASSRGEAFF
TRBJ2-5,NA,NA,13,TRBV6-5,TGTGCCAGCAGTTCAACCCCTAGGGAGACCCAGTACTTC,CASSSTPRETQYF
TRBJ1-5,TRBD1,NA,14,TRBV28,TGTGCCAGCAGCGGACAGGCCTCGGGGGAGCCCCAGCATTTT,CASSGQASGEPQHF
TRBJ2-7,TRBD1,NA,15,TRBV27,TGTGCCAGCAGTTCCTCGGAGACAGGGTTGCACGAGCAGTACTTC,CASSSSETGLHEQYF
TRBJ1-2,NA,NA,11,TRBV20-1,TGCAGTGTTCAGGGAACCTATGGCTACACCTTC,CSVQGTYGYTF
TRBJ2-2,TRBD2,once,15,TRBV19,TGTGCCAGTAGTCCAGCGGGGGGGCCTTCCGGGGAGCTGTTTTTT,CASSPAGGPSGELFF
TRBJ1-4,TRBD1,NA,14,TRBV5-1,TGCGCCAGCAGCGTGGACAGGGTTAATGAAAAACTGTTTTTT,CASSVDRVNEKLFF
TRBJ2-5,NA,NA,14,TRBV27,TGTGCCAGCAGTTTCAGGGCAGGCCAAGAGACCCAGTACTTC,CASSFRAGQETQYF
TRBJ2-1,TRBD2,NA,16,TRBV4-2,TGTGCCAGCAGCCAAGATGGGGGACTAGCGTCCCTCGGGCAGTTCTTC,CASSQDGGLASLGQFF
TRBJ2-5,TRBD2,few,15,TRBV9,TGTGCCAGCAGCGTCTTTGCGGGGGGTCAAGAGACCCAGTACTTC,CASSVFAGGQETQYF
TRBJ1-2,NA,NA,12,TRBV19,TGTGCCAGTAGGACTCCAAGGGGCGGCTACACCTTC,CASRTPRGGYTF
TRBJ2-7,NA,NA,14,TRBV7-9,TGTGCCAGCAGCCCACTGGGGACTGTCTACGAGCAGTACTTC,CASSPLGTVYEQYF
TRBJ2-5,TRBD2,NA,15,TRBV5-4,TGTGCCAGCAGCCCTGAACTAGCGGGAAGAGAGACCCAGTACTTC,CASSPELAGRETQYF
TRBJ2-1,TRBD2,NA,16,TRBV7-9,TGTGCCAGCAGCTTCGAAGCGGGAGGGCCCTACAATGAGCAGTTCTTC,CASSFEAGGPYNEQFF
TRBJ1-4,NA,NA,17,TRBV7-9,TGTGCCAGCAGCTTCCTCCAGGGCCGGGGGGATAATGAAAAACTGTTTTTT,CASSFLQGRGDNEKLFF
TRBJ2-5,NA,few,15,TRBV5-1,TGCGCCAGCAGTCTTCTGGCGAGCGTTAAAGAGACCCAGTACTTC,CASSLLASVKETQYF
TRBJ2-3,TRBD2,once,17,TRBV7-3,TGTGCCAGCAGCTTAACGGCTGCGGGGGGGGCCTCAGATACGCAGTATTTT,CASSLTAAGGASDTQYF
TRBJ2-2,NA,NA,15,TRBV5-4,TGTGCCAGCAGCTTGGCCCGCGCGAACACCGGGGAGCTGTTTTTT,CASSLARANTGELFF
TRBJ1-1,TRBD1,NA,12,TRBV28,TGTGCCAGCAGTCGAGGGAACAGGGGAGCTTTCTTT,CASSRGNRGAFF
TRBJ2-3,NA,NA,14,TRBV4-1,TGCGCCAGCAGCTCTGGGCTCGGCCCGGATACGCAGTATTTT,CASSSGLGPDTQYF
TRBJ2-2,NA,once,15,TRBV7-8,TGTGCCAGCAGCTTAGCTTCGGGGAGCACCGGGGAGCTGTTTTTT,CASSLASGSTGELFF
TRBJ2-1,TRBD1,NA,16,TRBV7-2,TGTGCCAGCAGCTCAACCCGGGACAGGGGGCTTGGTGAGCAGTTCTTC,CASSSTRDRGLGEQFF
TRBJ2-1,NA,NA,12,TRBV29-1,TGCAGCGTTGACAGGCGGGTGAATGAGCAGTTCTTC,CSVDRRVNEQFF
TRBJ2-6,NA,NA,15,TRBV5-4,TGTGCCAGCAGCTTGGACGGCTCTGGGGCCAACGTCCTGACTTTC,CASSLDGSGANVLTF
TRBJ2-7,TRBD2,NA,16,TRBV5-1,TGCGCCAGCAGCCCTTCGACTAGCGGGGGGAACTACGAGCAGTACTTC,CASSPSTSGGNYEQYF
TRBJ1-1,TRBD1,NA,13,TRBV5-1,TGCGCCAGCAGCTTCCAGGGACAGGATGAAGCTTTCTTT,CASSFQGQDEAFF
TRBJ2-7,NA,NA,14,TRBV5-1,TGCGCCAGCAGCTTGGCTGGACAGCCCTACGAGCAGTACTTC,CASSLAGQPYEQYF
TRBJ1-5,TRBD1,NA,15,TRBV19,TGTGCCAGTAGTTCCTGGACAGGGGACAATCAGCCCCAGCATTTT,CASSSWTGDNQPQHF
TRBJ2-7,TRBD1,NA,14,TRBV5-1,TGCGCCAGCAGCCCCATGGGACAGTCCTACGAGCAGTACTTC,CASSPMGQSYEQYF
TRBJ1-1,NA,NA,13,TRBV19,TGTGCCAGTAGGGCCACAGAAAACACTGAAGCTTTCTTT,CASRATENTEAFF
TRBJ2-7,NA,NA,11,TRBV28,TGTGCCAGCAGTCGAGACTACGGGCAGTACTTC,CASSRDYGQYF
TRBJ1-2,TRBD1,NA,15,TRBV5-1,TGCGCCAGCAGCTTGGGACAGGGAGGAGGGTACGGCTACACCTTC,CASSLGQGGGYGYTF
TRBJ1-1,NA,NA,13,TRBV6-1,TGTGCCAGCAGTTCCTTATACATCACTGAAGCTTTCTTT,CASSSLYITEAFF
TRBJ2-7,TRBD2,NA,16,TRBV19,TGTGCCAGTAGCCCGTATAGCGGGAGGGCCTCCTACGAGCAGTACTTC,CASSPYSGRASYEQYF
TRBJ1-1,NA,few,15,TRBV7-9,TGTGCCAGCAGCTTAGCGGCAGGGTTGAACACTGAAGCTTTCTTT,CASSLAAGLNTEAFF
TRBJ1-4,TRBD1,NA,13,TRBV18,TGTGCCAGCGCGGACAGGGGCGATGAAAAACTGTTTTTT,CASADRGDEKLFF
TRBJ1-5,NA,NA,15,TRBV5-1,TGCGCCAGCAGCTTGGTAGCAGGGGATAATCAGCCCCAGCATTTT,CASSLVAGDNQPQHF
TRBJ2-1,NA,NA,16,TRBV27,TGTGCCAGCAGTTTATCGTGGGACTTCAAAGGTGATGAGCAGTTCTTC,CASSLSWDFKGDEQFF
TRBJ1-5,NA,NA,12,TRBV2,TGTGCCAGCAGGGGGACTAATCAGCCCCAGCATTTT,CASRGTNQPQHF